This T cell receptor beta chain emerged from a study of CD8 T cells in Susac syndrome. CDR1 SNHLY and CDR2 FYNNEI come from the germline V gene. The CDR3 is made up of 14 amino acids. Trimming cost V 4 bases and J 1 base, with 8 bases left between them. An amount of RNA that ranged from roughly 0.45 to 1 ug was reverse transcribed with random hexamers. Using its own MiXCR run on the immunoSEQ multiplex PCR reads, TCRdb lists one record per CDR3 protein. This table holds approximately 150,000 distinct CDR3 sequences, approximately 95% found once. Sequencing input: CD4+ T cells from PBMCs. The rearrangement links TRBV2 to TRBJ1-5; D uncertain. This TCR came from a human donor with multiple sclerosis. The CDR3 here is CASSGFDSNQPQHF. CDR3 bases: TGTGCCAGCAGTGGATTCGACAGCAATCAGCCCCAGCATTTT.